Listed below are T cell receptor beta chains from one sample, sequenced in a study of early stage breast cancer tumors. This table comes from immunoSEQ multiplex PCR, and its TCRdb copy is limited to in-frame clones, with some not included. This table holds more than 65,000 clones, 80% found once. The sequenced sample was blood. Every receptor here comes from a person aged 40 to 50 with breast cancer. Both conserved end residues are part of each CDR3. D genes are given only for firm matches. Size tells how often a clone was seen (once, few, many) or the class of an expanded clone, and some rows leave it out.

v_gene	j_gene	abundance	d_gene	CDR3nt	CDR3aa
TRBV7-3	TRBJ2-7	.	.	TGTGCCAGCAGCTTATTCGGGGGAGACGAGCAGTACTTC	CASSLFGGDEQYF
TRBV28	TRBJ1-4	.	.	TGTGCCAGCAGTATTCAGGGAGCAACTAATGAAAAACTGTTTTTT	CASSIQGATNEKLFF
TRBV11-2	TRBJ2-7	.	TRBD1	TGTGCCAGCAGCTCGGGACAGGGGGCCGCCTACGAGCAGTACTTC	CASSSGQGAAYEQYF
TRBV5-1	TRBJ2-2	.	TRBD2	TGCGCCAGCAGCTCGAATACTCGGGGCGGGAGGACGAACACCGGGGAGCTGTTTTTT	CASSSNTRGGRTNTGELFF
TRBV19	TRBJ1-2	.	TRBD1	TGTGCCAGTAGTCAAAAGGGCGACAGGGGGCCCCTCTTGGGCGGCTACACCTTC	CASSQKGDRGPLLGGYTF
TRBV19	TRBJ1-5	.	.	TGTGCCAGTAAAACCAGGGCCCGTACCAATCAGCCCCAGCATTTT	CASKTRARTNQPQHF
TRBV27	TRBJ1-4	.	TRBD1	TGTGCCAGCAGTAAAATACAGGGGGAGGTTAGTGAAAAACTGTTTTTT	CASSKIQGEVSEKLFF
TRBV4-2	TRBJ2-7	few	TRBD2	TGTGCCAGCAGCCAATCTTCCGGGAGGGCCAACTACGAGCAGTACTTC	CASSQSSGRANYEQYF
TRBV7-3	TRBJ2-2	.	TRBD1	TGTGCCAGCAGCTCCGGGACAGTGATCACCGGGGAGCTGTTTTTT	CASSSGTVITGELFF
TRBV9	TRBJ2-4	few	.	TGTGCCAGCAGGCCGGGGGATATAGCCAAAAACATTCAGTACTTC	CASRPGDIAKNIQYF